The 15 T cell receptor beta chains given below trace back to one sample, sequenced in a study of T-cell memory formation after mild COVID-19 (dated by TCRdb to about 2021). Libraries came from 5' RACE. Sequencing used an Illumina NovaSeq 6000. Clones were called with MiXCR by TCRdb after fastp trimmed the public reads at Q25, and only in-frame beta chains were retained. Merged by CDR3 protein, the rows form single entries marked with the most common genes and DNA. The table for this sample lists 250,000 to 300,000 distinct CDR3 sequences; roughly 16% of them were counted only once. The ten largest clonotypes hold roughly a fifth of the sample. Material: PBMCs or a T cell subset sorted from them (not recorded which). Source of these receptors: a young man who had mild COVID-19 (a few samples of this study predate the infection). The sample titles of this study are shuffled in the database, so cell type and time point are left out; the donor was told from shared clones.

There are a few counts of this clonotype. The chain carries TRBV7-9 and TRBJ2-2; 8 bases align to TRBD2. Germline V CDR1 and CDR2: SEHNR, FQNEAQ (reference sequence). The CDR3 has 15 amino acids. Germline trimming cut 5 bases from V and 4 bases from J; bases unmatched to any gene: 6. In DNA, the CDR3 is TGTGCCAGCAGCCAAGCGGGGGCCTCCACCGGGGAGCTGTTTTTT. Translating it yields CASSQAGASTGELFF.

This chain links TRBV7-2 with TRBJ2-5, with 8 bases fitting TRBD2. Looked up from germline, CDR1 is SGHTA and CDR2 is FQGNSA. The trim removed 4 bases at V and 2 bases at J, leaving 9 bases unmatched. The CDR3 sequence is 16 residues long. The CDR3 reads CASSYRVAGTQETQYF. The CDR3 region has the DNA TGTGCCAGCAGCTACAGGGTAGCGGGGACACAAGAGACCCAGTACTTC.

V is TRBV12-3 or TRBV12-4 and J is TRBJ2-7; D is undetermined. The CDR3 runs to 13 residues. Trimming left V 7 bases short and J 6 bases short, with 16 bases between. CDR3 loop: CASTLGVWTEQYF. DNA of the CDR3: TGTGCCAGCACCCTTGGGGTTTGGACCGAGCAGTACTTC.

The chain links TRBV6-5 to TRBJ2-7; D possibly uses TRBD1 or TRBD2 (5 bases each). The length of the CDR3 is 14 residues. Germline V CDR1 and CDR2: MNHEY, SVGAGI. The V end lost 1 base, the J end lost 6 bases, and 13 bases lay between the germline ends. CDR3 nucleotide sequence: TGTGCCAGCAGTTACTGGAATAGTGGGGGCGAGCAGTACTTC. Translating it yields CASSYWNSGGEQYF.

The CDR3 loop reads CASSLGAGVTDTQYF. DNA for the CDR3: TGTGCCAGCAGTCTCGGGGCAGGGGTTACAGATACGCAGTATTTT. The gene calls are TRBV12-3 or TRBV12-4 and TRBJ2-3; possible D gene TRBD1, 6 bases. Trimming left V 5 bases short and J 3 bases short, with 15 bases between. The CDR3 length is 15 residues.

The chain uses TRBV12-3 or TRBV12-4 and TRBJ1-2; 7 bases map to TRBD1. V gave up 7 bases and J gave up 1 base; unmatched junction bases: 6. CDR3 length: 14 residues. The CDR3: CASTTDRFNYGYTF. CDR3 DNA: TGTGCCAGCACCACGGACAGGTTTAACTATGGCTACACCTTC.

There are a few counts of this clonotype. This chain connects TRBV6-2 or TRBV6-3 to TRBJ2-1; 9 nucleotides match TRBD2. J was trimmed by 0 bases and V by 8 bases; bases with no gene match: 11. The V gene's germline CDR1 is MNHEY and CDR2 SVGEGT. This CDR3 is 17 amino acids long. The CDR3 nucleotides read TGTGCCAGCTCCTGGCTAGCGGGGCTTAACTCCTACAATGAGCAGTTCTTC. Amino acids: CASSWLAGLNSYNEQFF.

The chain uses TRBV12-3 or TRBV12-4 and TRBJ1-1; D is perhaps TRBD1 (5 bases). The CDR3 loop spans 14 amino acids. Deletions cut 8 bases from V and 10 bases from J, with 23 bases between. The chain's CDR3 is CASQGLDGPGRAFF. CDR3 bases: TGTGCCAGCCAGGGTCTGGACGGGCCAGGGAGAGCTTTCTTT.

V usage is TRBV7-8 and J usage is TRBJ2-5; 7 bases are shared with TRBD1. The junction had 10 bases not matched to a gene; V was cut back by 2 bases and J by 4 bases. The CDR3 is 16 amino acids. The V gene's germline CDR1 is SGHVS and CDR2 FQNEAQ. Here the CDR3 reads CASSLRIIGGSETQYF. The CDR3 region has the DNA TGTGCCAGCAGCTTACGAATTATAGGGGGCTCAGAGACCCAGTACTTC.

The table lists this clonotype with a few counts. The chain couples TRBV6-6 to TRBJ2-2; possibly TRBD1 for D (5 bases). CDR1 MNHNY and CDR2 SVGAGI come from the germline V gene (reference sequence). V was shortened by 0 bases and J by 0 bases, with 17 bases between the two germline ends. The CDR3 runs to 19 residues. CDR3 in amino acids: CASSYSRQITIANTGELFF. CDR3 sequence (DNA): TGTGCCAGCAGTTACTCGAGACAGATAACAATCGCGAACACCGGGGAGCTGTTTTTT.

The rearrangement links TRBV6-5 to TRBJ1-1, with D perhaps TRBD1 (6 bases). Looked up from germline, CDR1 is MNHEY and CDR2 is SVGAGI. With 2 bases removed from V and 2 bases from J, the gap between germline ends came to 18 bases. The length of the CDR3 is 17 residues. Here the CDR3 reads CASSYAAPGAENTEAFF. CDR3 nucleotides: TGTGCCAGCAGTTACGCAGCGCCAGGGGCTGAAAACACTGAAGCTTTCTTT.

The sample holds a few counts of this clonotype. V is TRBV19 and J is TRBJ1-5; TRBD1 aligns across 7 bases. Germline V CDR1 and CDR2: LNHDA, SQIVND (reference sequence). This CDR3 is 14 amino acids long. The junction had 10 bases not matched to a gene; V was cut back by 5 bases and J by 9 bases. The CDR3 DNA sequence: TGTGCCAGTAGTCCGCGACAGGGTTGGGTGCCCCAGCATTTT. Its protein product is CASSPRQGWVPQHF.

V and J are TRBV6-2 or TRBV6-3 and TRBJ2-4, with D perhaps matching TRBD2 (5 bases). V lost 3 bases and J 9 bases, leaving 9 bases between the germline ends. CDR3 length equals 12 residues. Per germline, CDR1 MNHEY and CDR2 SVGEGT. The CDR3 sequence: CASSYGGAIQYF. As DNA, the CDR3 is TGTGCCAGCAGTTATGGAGGTGCCATTCAGTACTTC.

This clonotype has just a few counts. This rearrangement joins TRBV4-2 to TRBJ1-1; D is ambiguous. CDR1 LGHNA and CDR2 YNFKEQ come from the germline V gene. CDR3 length equals 13 residues. V dropped 2 bases and J dropped 11 bases, with 15 bases sitting between them. The CDR3 loop reads CASSQNEVTVAFF. The CDR3 DNA reads TGTGCCAGCAGCCAAAACGAGGTGACGGTTGCTTTCTTT.

This clonotype was seen a few times. CDR3 bases: TGTGCCAGCAGCGTAAGAGCCTCCCGAAGTTGGCCTCCTAGCACAGATACGCAGTATTTT. This gives the protein CASSVRASRSWPPSTDTQYF. The chain has TRBV9 and TRBJ2-3; D remains unclear. The V gene's germline CDR1 is SGDLS and CDR2 YYNGEE. Trimming shortened V by 1 base and J by 0 bases, and 24 bases separated the two germline ends. The CDR3 has 20 amino acids.